What follows are 8 T cell receptor beta chains derived from one specimen sequenced in a study of regulatory T cells. The study, taken as a whole, reports: In CD3G-deficient patients, conventional CD4+ T cells were enriched for hydrophobic CDR3 residues at positions 6 and 7.

The primer mix had 52 TRBV and 13 TRBJ primers. The data were produced by immunoSEQ multiplex PCR, yet TCRdb's version contains in-frame clones alone and is incomplete. The sample lists approximately 37,000 clones; about 89% were seen once. For these receptors, no antigen is known. Sequenced material: conventional CD4+ T cells sorted from blood. Source of these receptors: a young adult with CD3G deficiency.

This clone is medium-sized by share. The chain has TRBV7-9 and TRBJ2-3, with D unclear. Germline V lookup: CDR1 SEHNR, CDR2 FQNEAQ (reference sequence). Trimming pared 1 base from V and 4 bases from J, leaving 9 bases between. The CDR3 runs 14 residues. The CDR3 here is CASSLEGGADTQYF. Here the CDR3 DNA reads TGTGCCAGCAGCTTAGAGGGCGGAGCAGATACGCAGTATTTT.

V usage is TRBV27 and J usage is TRBJ2-1, with D possibly being TRBD2 (5 bases). This CDR3 region has 13 residues. The germline V and J ends were trimmed by 10 bases and 3 bases, with 13 bases remaining between them. From germline, CDR1 is MNHEY and CDR2 SMNVEV (reference sequence). The CDR3 reads CATRRAGYNEQFF. The CDR3, as DNA: TGTGCCACCCGTAGGGCGGGCTACAATGAGCAGTTCTTC.

About this clone itself: Compared with germline, one end of the junction differs, possibly owing to a read error. The V call is TRBV5-1, the J call TRBJ2-1; 7 bases are a match to TRBD1. CDR1 and CDR2 from the germline V gene are SGHRS and YFSETQ. CDR3 length: 14 amino acids. CDR3 DNA sequence: TGCACCAGCAGACCTCCGGGACAGTACAATGAGCAGTTCTTC. Translating gives CTSRPPGQYNEQFF.

V usage is TRBV5-1 and J usage is TRBJ1-4; D might be TRBD1 (5 bases). There are 16 residues in the CDR3. V was trimmed by 4 bases and J by 8 bases, leaving 21 bases between them. Germline V CDR1 and CDR2: SGHRS, YFSETQ. The DNA for the CDR3 is TGCGCCAGCAGCCCGGGACGGAGTTATCTCGGGGAAAAACTGTTTTTT. It codes for CASSPGRSYLGEKLFF.

The chain uses TRBV19 and TRBJ2-5; D possibly matches TRBD1 or TRBD2 (5 bases each). The CDR3 consists of 13 residues. From germline, CDR1 is LNHDA and CDR2 SQIVND (reference sequence). The V gene lost 3 bases and the J gene lost 3 bases, with 8 bases spanning the gap. CDR3: CASSMGTEETQYF. The CDR3 coding sequence is TGTGCCAGTAGTATGGGGACCGAAGAGACCCAGTACTTC.

The rearrangement uses TRBV7-2 and TRBJ2-7, with D possibly being TRBD1 or TRBD2 (6 bases each). This CDR3 is built from 14 residues. CDR1 and CDR2 (germline): SGHTA, FQGNSA. Trimming took off 2 bases at V and 2 bases at J, with 10 bases between the two ends. CDR3 residues: CASSLHGGPYEQYF. CDR3 nucleotides: TGTGCCAGCAGCTTACACGGGGGCCCCTACGAGCAGTACTTC.

The chain joins TRBV6-1 to TRBJ1-4; D gene uncertain. CDR1 is MNHNS and CDR2 is SASEGT in the germline V gene. V lost 3 bases to trimming and J lost 11 bases, with 16 bases between them. CDR3 size: 14 residues. The CDR3 DNA reads as TGTGCCAGCAGTGACGGAGTCCGCCGTCCGAAACTGTTTTTT. This gives the protein CASSDGVRRPKLFF.

The chain has TRBV19 and TRBJ2-3; 9 bases line up with TRBD1. Germline V gene data show CDR1 as LNHDA and CDR2 as SQIVND (reference sequence). V lost 5 bases to trimming and J lost 6 bases; unmatched junction nucleotides: 6. CDR3 length: 14 amino acids. In DNA, the CDR3 is TGTGCCAGTAGTCCGAGGACAGGGGCTGATACGCAGTATTTT. Translated, it gives CASSPRTGADTQYF.